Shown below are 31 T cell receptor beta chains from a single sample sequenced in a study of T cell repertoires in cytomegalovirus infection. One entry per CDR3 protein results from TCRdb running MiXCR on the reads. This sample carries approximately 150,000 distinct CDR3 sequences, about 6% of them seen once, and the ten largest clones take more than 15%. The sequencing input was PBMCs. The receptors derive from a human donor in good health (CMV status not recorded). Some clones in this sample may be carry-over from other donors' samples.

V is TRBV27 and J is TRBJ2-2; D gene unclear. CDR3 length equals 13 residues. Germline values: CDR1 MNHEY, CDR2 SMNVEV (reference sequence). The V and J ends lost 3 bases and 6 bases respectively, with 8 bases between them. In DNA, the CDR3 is TGTGCCAGCAGTTTCCGCCAACCCGGGGAGCTGTTTTTT. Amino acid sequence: CASSFRQPGELFF.

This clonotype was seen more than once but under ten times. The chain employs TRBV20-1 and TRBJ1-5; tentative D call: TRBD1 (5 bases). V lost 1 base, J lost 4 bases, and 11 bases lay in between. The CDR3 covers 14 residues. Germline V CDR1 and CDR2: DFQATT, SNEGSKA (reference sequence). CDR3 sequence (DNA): TGCAGTGCTAGAGTTCAGGGAGCGAATCAGCCCCAGCATTTT. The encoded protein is CSARVQGANQPQHF.

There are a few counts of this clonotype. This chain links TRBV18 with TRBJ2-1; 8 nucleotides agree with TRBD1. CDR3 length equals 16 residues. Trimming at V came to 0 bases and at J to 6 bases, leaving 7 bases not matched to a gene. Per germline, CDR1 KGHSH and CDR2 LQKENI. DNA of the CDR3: TGTGCCAGCTCACCACCATTCGGACAGGGAACCAATGAGCAGTTCTTC. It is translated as CASSPPFGQGTNEQFF.

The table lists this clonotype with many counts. The CDR3 region is CASSPVGSGSNEQFF. For the CDR3, the DNA is TGTGCCAGCAGCCCCGTGGGTAGCGGGTCCAATGAGCAGTTCTTC. This chain uses TRBV7-2 with TRBJ2-1; TRBD2 matches 7 bases. V gave up 5 bases and J gave up 6 bases; unmatched junction bases: 10. CDR1 and CDR2 (germline): SGHTA, FQGNSA. The CDR3 runs 15 residues.

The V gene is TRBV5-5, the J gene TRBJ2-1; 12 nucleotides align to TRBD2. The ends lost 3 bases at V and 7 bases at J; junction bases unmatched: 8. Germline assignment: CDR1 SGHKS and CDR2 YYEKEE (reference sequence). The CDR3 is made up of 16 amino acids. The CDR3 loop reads CASSWGASGGENEQFF. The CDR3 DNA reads TGTGCCAGCAGCTGGGGGGCTAGCGGGGGGGAGAATGAGCAGTTCTTC.

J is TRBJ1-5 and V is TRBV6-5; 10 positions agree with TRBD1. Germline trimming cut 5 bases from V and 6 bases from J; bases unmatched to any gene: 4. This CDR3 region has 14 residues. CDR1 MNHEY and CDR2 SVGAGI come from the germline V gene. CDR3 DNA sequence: TGTGCCAGCAGTCGGACAGGGGGTGCTCAGCCCCAGCATTTT. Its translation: CASSRTGGAQPQHF.

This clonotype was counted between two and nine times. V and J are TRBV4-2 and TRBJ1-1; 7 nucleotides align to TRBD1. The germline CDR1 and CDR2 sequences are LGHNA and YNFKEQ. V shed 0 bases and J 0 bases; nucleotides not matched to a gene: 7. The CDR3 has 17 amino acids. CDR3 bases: TGTGCCAGCAGCCAAGAGACAGGGCCTTTCATGAACACTGAAGCTTTCTTT. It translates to CASSQETGPFMNTEAFF.

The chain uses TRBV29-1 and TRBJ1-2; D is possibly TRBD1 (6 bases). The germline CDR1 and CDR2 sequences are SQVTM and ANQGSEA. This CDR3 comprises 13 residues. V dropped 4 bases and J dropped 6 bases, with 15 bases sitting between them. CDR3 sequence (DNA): TGCAGCGTTGTCGTCGGGGACAAGGATGGCTACACCTTC. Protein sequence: CSVVVGDKDGYTF.

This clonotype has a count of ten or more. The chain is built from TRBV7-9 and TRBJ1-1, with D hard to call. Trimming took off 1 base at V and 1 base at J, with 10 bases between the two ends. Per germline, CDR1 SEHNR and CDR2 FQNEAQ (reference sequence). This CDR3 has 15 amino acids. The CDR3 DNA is TGTGCCAGCAGCTTAGTTTCGGGGAAGAACACTGAAGCTTTCTTT. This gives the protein CASSLVSGKNTEAFF.

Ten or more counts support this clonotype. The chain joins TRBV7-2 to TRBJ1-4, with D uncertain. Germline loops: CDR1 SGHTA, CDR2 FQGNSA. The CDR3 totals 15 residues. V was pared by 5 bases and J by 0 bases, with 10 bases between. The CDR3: CASSVDGATNEKLFF. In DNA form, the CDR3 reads TGTGCCAGCAGCGTTGACGGAGCAACTAATGAAAAACTGTTTTTT.

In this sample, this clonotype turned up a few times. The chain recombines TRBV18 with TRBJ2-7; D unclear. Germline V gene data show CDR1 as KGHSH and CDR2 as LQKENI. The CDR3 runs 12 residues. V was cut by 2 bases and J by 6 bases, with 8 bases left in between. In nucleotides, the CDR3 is TGTGCCAGCTCACCAGCGGAAGCCGAGCAGTACTTC. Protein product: CASSPAEAEQYF.

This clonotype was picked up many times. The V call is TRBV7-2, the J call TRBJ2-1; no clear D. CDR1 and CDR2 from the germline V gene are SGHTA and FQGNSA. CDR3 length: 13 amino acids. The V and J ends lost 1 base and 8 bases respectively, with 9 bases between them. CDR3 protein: CASSLVRRDEQFF. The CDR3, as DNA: TGTGCCAGCAGCTTAGTCAGGCGCGATGAGCAGTTCTTC.

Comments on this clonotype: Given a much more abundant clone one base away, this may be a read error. The chain's CDR3 is CASSLTGDSSGANVLTF. DNA for the CDR3: TGTGCCAGCAGCTTAACAGGGGATAGCTCTGGGGCCAACGTCCTGACTTTC. V is TRBV7-2 and J is TRBJ2-6, with 7 bases aligning to TRBD1. CDR1 SGHTA and CDR2 FQGNSA come from the germline V gene. The CDR3 is 17 residues long. J gave up 0 bases and V 2 bases, and 4 bases lay outside the gene matches.

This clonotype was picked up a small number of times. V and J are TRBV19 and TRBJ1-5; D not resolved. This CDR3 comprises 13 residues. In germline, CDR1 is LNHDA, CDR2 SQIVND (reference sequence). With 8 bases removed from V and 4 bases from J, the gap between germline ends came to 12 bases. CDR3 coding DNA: TGTGCCAGTGCGGGCGGTACTAATCAGCCCCAGCATTTT. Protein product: CASAGGTNQPQHF.

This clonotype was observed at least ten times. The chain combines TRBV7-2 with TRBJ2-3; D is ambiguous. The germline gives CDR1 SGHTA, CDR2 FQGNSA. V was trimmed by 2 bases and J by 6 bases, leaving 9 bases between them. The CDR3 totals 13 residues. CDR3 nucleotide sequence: TGTGCCAGCAGCTTATCGTCTGCTGATACGCAGTATTTT. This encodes CASSLSSADTQYF.

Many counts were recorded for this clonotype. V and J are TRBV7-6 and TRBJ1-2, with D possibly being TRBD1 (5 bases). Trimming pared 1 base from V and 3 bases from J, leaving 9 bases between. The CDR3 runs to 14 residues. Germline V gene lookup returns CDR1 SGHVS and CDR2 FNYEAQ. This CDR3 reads CASSLGVGDYGYTF. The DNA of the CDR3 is TGTGCCAGCAGCTTAGGGGTGGGGGACTATGGCTACACCTTC.

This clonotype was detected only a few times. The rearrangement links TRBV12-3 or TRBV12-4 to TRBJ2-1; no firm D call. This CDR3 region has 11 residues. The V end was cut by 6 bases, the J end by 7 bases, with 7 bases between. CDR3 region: CASSRGNEQFF. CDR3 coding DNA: TGTGCCAGCAGCCGCGGTAATGAGCAGTTCTTC.

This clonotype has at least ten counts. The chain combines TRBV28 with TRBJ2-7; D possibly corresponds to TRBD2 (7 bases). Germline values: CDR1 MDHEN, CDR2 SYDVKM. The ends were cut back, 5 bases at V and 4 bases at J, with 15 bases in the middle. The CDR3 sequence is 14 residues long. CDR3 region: CASSAGLTGYEQYF. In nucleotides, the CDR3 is TGTGCCAGCAGTGCGGGACTAACAGGGTACGAGCAGTACTTC.

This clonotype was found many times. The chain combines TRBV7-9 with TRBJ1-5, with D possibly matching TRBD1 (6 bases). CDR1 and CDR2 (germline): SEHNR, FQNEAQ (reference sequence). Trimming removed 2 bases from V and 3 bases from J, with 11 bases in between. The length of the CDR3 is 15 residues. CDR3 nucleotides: TGTGCCAGCAGCTTATTAGGGGGGCTCAATCAGCCCCAGCATTTT. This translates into CASSLLGGLNQPQHF. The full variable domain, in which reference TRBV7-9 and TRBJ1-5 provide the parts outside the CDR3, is DTGVSQNPRHKITKRGQNVTFRCDPISEHNRLYWYRQTLGQGPEFLTYFQNEAQLEKSRLLSDRFSAERPKGSFSTLEIQRTEQGDSAMYLCASSLLGGLNQPQHFGDGTRLSIL.

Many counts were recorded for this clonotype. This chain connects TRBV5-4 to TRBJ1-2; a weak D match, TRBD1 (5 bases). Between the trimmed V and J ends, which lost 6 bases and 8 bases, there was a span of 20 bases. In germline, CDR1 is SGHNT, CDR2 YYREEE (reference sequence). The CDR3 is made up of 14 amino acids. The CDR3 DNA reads TGTGCCAGCAAGGGAAGCTCAACAGGCCGGGGCTACACCTTC. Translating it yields CASKGSSTGRGYTF.

CDR3 amino acids: CASSLEGRKETQYF. As DNA, the CDR3 is TGTGCCAGCAGCTTGGAAGGCCGGAAAGAGACCCAGTACTTC. The chain recombines TRBV5-4 with TRBJ2-5; no reliable D call. CDR1 is SGHNT and CDR2 is YYREEE in the germline V gene (reference sequence). CDR3 size: 14 residues. V lost 0 bases and J lost 3, with 9 bases in between.

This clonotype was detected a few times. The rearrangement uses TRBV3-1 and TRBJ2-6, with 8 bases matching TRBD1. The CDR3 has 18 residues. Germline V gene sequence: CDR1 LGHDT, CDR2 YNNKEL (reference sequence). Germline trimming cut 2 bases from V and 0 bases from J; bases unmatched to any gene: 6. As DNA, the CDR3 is TGTGCCAGCAGCCAACTGGCCAGGGGGCCCTCTGGGGCCAACGTCCTGACTTTC. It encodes CASSQLARGPSGANVLTF.

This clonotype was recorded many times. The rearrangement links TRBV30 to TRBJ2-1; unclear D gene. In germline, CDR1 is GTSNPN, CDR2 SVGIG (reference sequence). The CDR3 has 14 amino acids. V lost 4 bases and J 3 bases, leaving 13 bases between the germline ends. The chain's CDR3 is CAWNGGRLYNEQFF. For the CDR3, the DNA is TGTGCCTGGAACGGTGGGCGTCTCTACAATGAGCAGTTCTTC. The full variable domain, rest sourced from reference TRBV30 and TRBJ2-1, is SQTIHQWPATLVQPVGSPLSLECTVEGTSNPNLYWYRQAAGRGLQLLFYSVGIGQISSEVPQNLSASRPQDRQFILSSKKLLLSDSGFYLCAWNGGRLYNEQFFGPGTRLTVL.

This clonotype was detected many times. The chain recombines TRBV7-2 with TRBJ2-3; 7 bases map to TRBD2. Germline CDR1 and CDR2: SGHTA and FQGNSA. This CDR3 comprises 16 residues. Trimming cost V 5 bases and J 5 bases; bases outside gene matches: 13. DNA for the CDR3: TGTGCCAGCAGCCGCAGCGGGGAGGTCTCGGTAGATACGCAGTATTTT. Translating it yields CASSRSGEVSVDTQYF.

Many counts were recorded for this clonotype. This CDR3 is CASSIADRGSQPQHF. CDR3 sequence (DNA): TGTGCCAGTAGTATAGCAGACAGGGGTAGCCAGCCCCAGCATTTT. This rearrangement joins TRBV19 to TRBJ1-5; the match to TRBD1 covers 8 bases. J gave up 7 bases and V 1 base, and 6 bases lay outside the gene matches. In germline, CDR1 is LNHDA, CDR2 SQIVND (reference sequence). This CDR3 spans 15 amino acids. Drawing the rest from reference TRBV19 and TRBJ1-5, the complete variable domain is DGGITQSPKYLFRKEGQNVTLSCEQNLNHDAMYWYRQDPGQGLRLIYYSQIVNDFQKGDIAEGYSVSREKKESFPLTVTSAQKNPTAFYLCASSIADRGSQPQHFGDGTRLSIL.

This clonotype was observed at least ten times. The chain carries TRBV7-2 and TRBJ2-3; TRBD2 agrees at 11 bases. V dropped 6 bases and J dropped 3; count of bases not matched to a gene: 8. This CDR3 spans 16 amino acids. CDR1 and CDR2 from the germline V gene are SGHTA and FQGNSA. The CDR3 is CASSRSSGGATDTQYF. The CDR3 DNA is TGTGCCAGCAGTCGGAGTAGCGGGGGGGCAACAGATACGCAGTATTTT.

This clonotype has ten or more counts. The CDR3 nucleotides are TGCAGTGCCAGAATCGCGAACACCGGGGAGCTGTTTTTT. This codes for CSARIANTGELFF. This chain joins TRBV20-1 and TRBJ2-2; D is ambiguous. CDR1 and CDR2 (germline): DFQATT, SNEGSKA (reference sequence). The germline V and J ends were trimmed by 6 bases and 0 bases, with 8 bases remaining between them. The CDR3 is 13 amino acids.

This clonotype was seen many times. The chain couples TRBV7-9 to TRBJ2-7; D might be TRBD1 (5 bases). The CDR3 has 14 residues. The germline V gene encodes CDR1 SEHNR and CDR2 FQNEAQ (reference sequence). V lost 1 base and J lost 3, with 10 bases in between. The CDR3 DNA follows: TGTGCCAGCAGCTTAGGACAGAACCACTACGAGCAGTACTTC. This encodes CASSLGQNHYEQYF.

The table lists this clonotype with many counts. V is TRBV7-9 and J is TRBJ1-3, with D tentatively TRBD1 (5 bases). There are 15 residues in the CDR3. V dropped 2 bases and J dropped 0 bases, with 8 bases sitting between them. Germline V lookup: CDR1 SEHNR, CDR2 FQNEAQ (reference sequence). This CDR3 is CASSLPGNSGNTIYF. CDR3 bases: TGTGCCAGCAGCTTACCAGGGAACTCTGGAAACACCATATATTTT.

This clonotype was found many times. Here the CDR3 reads CASSSRSGNTIYF. In DNA, the CDR3 is TGTGCCAGCAGTTCCCGCTCTGGAAACACCATATATTTT. This chain links TRBV12-3 or TRBV12-4 with TRBJ1-3; D is uncertain. The CDR3 totals 13 residues. The germline V and J ends were trimmed by 4 bases and 0 bases, with 4 bases remaining between them.

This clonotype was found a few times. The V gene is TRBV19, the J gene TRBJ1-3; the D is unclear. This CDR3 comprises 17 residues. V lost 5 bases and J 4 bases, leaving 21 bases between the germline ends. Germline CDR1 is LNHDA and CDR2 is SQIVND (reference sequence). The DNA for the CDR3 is TGTGCCAGTAGTCGCGGACTTGTCTCACCTTCGGGAAACACCATATATTTT. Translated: CASSRGLVSPSGNTIYF.